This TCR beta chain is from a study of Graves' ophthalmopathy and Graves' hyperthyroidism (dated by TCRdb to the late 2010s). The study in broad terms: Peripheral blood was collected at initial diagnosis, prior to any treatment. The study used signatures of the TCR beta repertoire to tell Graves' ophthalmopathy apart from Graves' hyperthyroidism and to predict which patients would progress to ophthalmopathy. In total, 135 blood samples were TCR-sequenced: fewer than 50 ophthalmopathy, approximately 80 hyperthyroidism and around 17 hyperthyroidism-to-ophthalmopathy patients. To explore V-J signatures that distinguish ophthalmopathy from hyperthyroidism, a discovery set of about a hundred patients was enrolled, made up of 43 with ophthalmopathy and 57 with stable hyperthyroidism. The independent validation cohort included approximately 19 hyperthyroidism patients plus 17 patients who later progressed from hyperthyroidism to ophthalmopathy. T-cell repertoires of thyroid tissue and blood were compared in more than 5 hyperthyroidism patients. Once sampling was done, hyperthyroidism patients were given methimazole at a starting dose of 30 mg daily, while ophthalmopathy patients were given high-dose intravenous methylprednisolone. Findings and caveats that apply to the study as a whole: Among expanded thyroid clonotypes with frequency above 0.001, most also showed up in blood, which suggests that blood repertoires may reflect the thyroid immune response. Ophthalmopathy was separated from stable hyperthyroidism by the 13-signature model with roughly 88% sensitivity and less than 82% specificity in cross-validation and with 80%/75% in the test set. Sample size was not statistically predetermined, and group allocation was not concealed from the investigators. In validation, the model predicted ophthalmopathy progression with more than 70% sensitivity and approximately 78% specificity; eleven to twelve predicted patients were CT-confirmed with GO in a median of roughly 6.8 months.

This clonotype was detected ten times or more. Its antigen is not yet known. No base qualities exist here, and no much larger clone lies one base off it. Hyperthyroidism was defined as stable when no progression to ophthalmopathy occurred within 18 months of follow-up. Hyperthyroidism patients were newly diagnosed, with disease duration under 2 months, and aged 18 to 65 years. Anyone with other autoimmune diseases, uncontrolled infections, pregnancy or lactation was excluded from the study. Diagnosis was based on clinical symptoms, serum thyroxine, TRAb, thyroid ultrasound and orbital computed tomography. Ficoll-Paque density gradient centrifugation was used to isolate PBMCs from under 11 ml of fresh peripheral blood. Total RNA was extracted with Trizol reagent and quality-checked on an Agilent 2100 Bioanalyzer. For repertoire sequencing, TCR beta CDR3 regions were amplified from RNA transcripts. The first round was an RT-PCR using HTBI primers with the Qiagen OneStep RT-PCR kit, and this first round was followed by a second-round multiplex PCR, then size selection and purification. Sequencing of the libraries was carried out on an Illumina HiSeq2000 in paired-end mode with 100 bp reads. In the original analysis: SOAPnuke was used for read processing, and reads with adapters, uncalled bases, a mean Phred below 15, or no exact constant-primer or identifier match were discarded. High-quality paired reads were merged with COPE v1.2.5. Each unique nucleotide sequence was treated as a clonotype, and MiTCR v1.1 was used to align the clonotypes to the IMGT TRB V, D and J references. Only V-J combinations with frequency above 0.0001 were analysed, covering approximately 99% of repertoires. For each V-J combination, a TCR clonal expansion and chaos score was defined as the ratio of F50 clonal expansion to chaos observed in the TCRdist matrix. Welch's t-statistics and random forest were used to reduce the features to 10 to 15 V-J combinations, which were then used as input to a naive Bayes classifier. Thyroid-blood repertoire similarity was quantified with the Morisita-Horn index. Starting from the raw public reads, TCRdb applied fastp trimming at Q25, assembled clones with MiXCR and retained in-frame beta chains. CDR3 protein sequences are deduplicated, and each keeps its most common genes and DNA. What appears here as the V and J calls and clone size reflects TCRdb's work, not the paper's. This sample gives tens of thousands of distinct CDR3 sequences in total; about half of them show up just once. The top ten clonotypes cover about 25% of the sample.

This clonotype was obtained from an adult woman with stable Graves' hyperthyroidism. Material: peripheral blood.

The bases read TGTGCCAGCAGTTCCGACTTCATACGGGATGGCTACACCTTC. Translated, this is CASSSDFIRDGYTF. The chain is encoded by TRBV6-6 joined to TRBJ1-2, with no confident D gene call. The CDR3 spans 14 residues, from the cysteine through the phenylalanine. The CDR3 DNA has 42 bases and is translated from base 1. CDR1 and CDR2 were assigned from the germline V gene (reference sequence) as MNHNY and SVGAGI. Deletion took 4 bases off V and 6 bases off J, with a span of 15 bases between the germline ends.